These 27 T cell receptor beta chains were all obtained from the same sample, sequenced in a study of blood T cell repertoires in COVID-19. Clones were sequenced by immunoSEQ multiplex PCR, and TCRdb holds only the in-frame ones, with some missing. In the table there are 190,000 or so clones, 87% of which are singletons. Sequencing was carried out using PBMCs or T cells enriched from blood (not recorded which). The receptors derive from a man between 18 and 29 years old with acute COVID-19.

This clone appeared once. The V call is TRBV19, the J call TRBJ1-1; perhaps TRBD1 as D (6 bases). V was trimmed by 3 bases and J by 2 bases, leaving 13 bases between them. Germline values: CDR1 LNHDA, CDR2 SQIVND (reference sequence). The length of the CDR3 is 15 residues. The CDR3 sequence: CASSILGGGNTEAFF. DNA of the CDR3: TGTGCCAGTAGTATCCTGGGAGGGGGTAACACTGAAGCTTTCTTT.

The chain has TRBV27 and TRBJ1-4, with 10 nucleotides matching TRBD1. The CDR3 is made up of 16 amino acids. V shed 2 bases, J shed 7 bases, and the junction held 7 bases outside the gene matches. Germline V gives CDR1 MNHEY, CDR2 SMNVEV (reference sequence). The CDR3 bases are TGTGCCAGCAGTTTAATGACAGGGGGCTTTAGTGAAAAACTGTTTTTT. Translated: CASSLMTGGFSEKLFF. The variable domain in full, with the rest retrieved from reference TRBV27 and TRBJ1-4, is EAQVTQNPRYLITVTGKKLTVTCSQNMNHEYMSWYRQDPGLGLRQIYYSMNVEVTDKGDVPEGYKVSRKEKRNFPLILESPSPNQTSLYFCASSLMTGGFSEKLFFGSGTQLSVL.

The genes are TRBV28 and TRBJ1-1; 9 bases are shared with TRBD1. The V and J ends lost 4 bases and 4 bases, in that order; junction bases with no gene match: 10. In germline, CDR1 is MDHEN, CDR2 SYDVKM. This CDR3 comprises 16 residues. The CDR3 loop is CASSSTGTGLGTEAFF. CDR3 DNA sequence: TGTGCCAGCAGTTCAACCGGGACAGGGTTAGGCACTGAAGCTTTCTTT.

CDR3 amino acids: CASSPSPQSPLHF. DNA for the CDR3: TGTGCCAGCTCACCATCCCCACAGTCACCCCTCCACTTT. The rearrangement links TRBV18 to TRBJ1-6; D is uncertain. The V end lost 2 bases, the J end lost 10 bases, and 9 bases lay between the germline ends. From germline, CDR1 is KGHSH and CDR2 LQKENI. This CDR3 has 13 amino acids.

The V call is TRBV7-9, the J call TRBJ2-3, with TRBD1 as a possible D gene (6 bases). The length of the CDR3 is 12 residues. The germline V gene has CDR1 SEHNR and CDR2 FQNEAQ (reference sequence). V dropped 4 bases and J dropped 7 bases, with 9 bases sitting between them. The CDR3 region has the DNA TGTGCCAGCAGCTCTAGGGGGTATACGCAGTATTTT. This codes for CASSSRGYTQYF.

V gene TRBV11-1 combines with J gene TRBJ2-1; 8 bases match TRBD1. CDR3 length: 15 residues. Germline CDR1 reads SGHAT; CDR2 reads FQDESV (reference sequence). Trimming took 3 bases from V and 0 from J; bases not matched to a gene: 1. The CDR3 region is CASSFGQGSYNEQFF. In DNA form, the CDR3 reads TGTGCCAGCAGCTTCGGACAGGGCTCCTACAATGAGCAGTTCTTC.

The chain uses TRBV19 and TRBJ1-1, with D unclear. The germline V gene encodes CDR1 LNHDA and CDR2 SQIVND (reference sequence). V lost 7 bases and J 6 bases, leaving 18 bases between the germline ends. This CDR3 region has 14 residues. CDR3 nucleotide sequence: TGTGCCAGTACCATTAGTGAGGGAAGGGCTGAAGCTTTCTTT. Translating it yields CASTISEGRAEAFF.

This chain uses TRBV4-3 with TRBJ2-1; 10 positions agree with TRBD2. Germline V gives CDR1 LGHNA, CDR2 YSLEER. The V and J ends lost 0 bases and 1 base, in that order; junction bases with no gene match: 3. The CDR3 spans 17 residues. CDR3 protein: CASSQDTSGISYNEQFF. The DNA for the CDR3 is TGCGCCAGCAGCCAAGATACTAGCGGGATTTCCTACAATGAGCAGTTCTTC.

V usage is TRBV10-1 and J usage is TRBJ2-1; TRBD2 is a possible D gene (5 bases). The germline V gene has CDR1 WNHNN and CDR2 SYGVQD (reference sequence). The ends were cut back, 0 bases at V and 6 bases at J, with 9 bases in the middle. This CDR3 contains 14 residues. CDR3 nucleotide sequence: TGCGCCAGCAGTGAGTCCGGAAGCGGCAATGAGCAGTTCTTC. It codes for CASSESGSGNEQFF.

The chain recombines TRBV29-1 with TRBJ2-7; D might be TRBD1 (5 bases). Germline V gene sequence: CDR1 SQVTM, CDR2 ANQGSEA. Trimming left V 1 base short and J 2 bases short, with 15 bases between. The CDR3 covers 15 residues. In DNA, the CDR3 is TGCAGCGTTGAAGGGGTGACAGCCGACACCTACGAGCAGTACTTC. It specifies CSVEGVTADTYEQYF.

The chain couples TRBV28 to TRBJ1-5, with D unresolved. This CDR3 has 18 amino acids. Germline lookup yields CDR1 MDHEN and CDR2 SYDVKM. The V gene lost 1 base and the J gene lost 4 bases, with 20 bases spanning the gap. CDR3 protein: CASSLFRWGVPSNQPQHF. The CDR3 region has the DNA TGTGCCAGCAGTTTATTTAGGTGGGGAGTCCCCTCGAATCAGCCCCAGCATTTT.

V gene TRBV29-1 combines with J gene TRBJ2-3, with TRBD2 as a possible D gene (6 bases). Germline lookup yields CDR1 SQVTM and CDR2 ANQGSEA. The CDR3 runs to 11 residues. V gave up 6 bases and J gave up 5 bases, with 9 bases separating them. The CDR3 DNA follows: TGCAGCGTGCCGGGAGAAGATACGCAGTATTTT. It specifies CSVPGEDTQYF.

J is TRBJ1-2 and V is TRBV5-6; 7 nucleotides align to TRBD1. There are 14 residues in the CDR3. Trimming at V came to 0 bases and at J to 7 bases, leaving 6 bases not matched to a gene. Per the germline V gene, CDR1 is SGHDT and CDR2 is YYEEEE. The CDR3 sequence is CASSLGQGSGGYTF. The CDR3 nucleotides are TGTGCCAGCAGCTTGGGACAGGGATCCGGTGGCTACACCTTC.

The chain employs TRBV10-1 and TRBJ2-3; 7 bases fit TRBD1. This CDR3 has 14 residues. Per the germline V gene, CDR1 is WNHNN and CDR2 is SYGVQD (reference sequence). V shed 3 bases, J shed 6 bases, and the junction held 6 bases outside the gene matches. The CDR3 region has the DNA TGCGCCAGCAGTGATGAAGCGACAGGGGATACGCAGTATTTT. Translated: CASSDEATGDTQYF.

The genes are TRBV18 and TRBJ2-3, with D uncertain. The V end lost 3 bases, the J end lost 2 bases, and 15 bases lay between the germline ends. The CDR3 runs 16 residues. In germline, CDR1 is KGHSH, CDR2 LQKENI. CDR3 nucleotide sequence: TGTGCCAGCTCACCCCAGATTGGCGGTTCCACAGATACGCAGTATTTT. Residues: CASSPQIGGSTDTQYF.

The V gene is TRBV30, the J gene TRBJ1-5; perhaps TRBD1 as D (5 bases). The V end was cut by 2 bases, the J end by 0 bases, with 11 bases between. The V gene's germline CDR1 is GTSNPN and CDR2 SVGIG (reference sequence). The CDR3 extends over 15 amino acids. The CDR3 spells CAWSLGDYSNQPQHF. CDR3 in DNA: TGTGCCTGGAGTCTCGGGGACTATAGCAATCAGCCCCAGCATTTT.

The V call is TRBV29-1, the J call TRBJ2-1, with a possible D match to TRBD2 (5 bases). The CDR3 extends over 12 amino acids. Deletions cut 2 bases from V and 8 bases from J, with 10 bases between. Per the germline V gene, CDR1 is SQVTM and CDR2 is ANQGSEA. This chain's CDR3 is CSVESGVDEQFF. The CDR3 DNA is TGCAGCGTTGAATCCGGGGTGGATGAGCAGTTCTTC.

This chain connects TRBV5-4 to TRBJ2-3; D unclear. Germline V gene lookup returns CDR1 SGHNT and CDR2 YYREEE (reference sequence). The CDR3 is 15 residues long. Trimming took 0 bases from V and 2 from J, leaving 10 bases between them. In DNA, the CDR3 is TGTGCCAGCAGCTTGGCCGTCCCAGTCACAGATACGCAGTATTTT. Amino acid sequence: CASSLAVPVTDTQYF.

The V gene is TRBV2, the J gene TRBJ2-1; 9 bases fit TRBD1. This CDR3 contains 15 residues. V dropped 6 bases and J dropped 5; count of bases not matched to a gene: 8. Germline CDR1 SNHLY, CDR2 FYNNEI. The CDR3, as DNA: TGTGCCAGCAGGACGGGACAGGGCAGCAACAATGAGCAGTTCTTC. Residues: CASRTGQGSNNEQFF.

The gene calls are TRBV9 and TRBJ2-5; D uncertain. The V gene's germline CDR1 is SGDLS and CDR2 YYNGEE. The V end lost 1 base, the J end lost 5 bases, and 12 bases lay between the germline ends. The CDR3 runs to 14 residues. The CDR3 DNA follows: TGTGCCAGCAGCGTAATAGAAGGAGCGGAGACCCAGTACTTC. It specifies CASSVIEGAETQYF.

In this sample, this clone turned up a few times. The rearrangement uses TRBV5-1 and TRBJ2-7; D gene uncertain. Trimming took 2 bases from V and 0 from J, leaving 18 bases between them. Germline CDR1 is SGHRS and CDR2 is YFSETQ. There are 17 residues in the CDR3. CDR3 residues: CASSFSGVNSFSYEQYF. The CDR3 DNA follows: TGCGCCAGCAGCTTTAGTGGTGTTAACAGTTTCTCCTACGAGCAGTACTTC.

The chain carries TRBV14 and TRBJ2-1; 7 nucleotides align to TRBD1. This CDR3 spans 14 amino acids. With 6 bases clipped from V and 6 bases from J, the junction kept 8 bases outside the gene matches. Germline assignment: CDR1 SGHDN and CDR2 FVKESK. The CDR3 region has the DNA TGTGCCAGCAGTAGAAGACAGGGACCCAATGAGCAGTTCTTC. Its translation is CASSRRQGPNEQFF.

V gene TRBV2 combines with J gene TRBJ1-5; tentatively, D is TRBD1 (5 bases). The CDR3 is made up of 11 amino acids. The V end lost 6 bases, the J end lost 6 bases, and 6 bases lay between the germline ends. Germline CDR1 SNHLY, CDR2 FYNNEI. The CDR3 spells CASRGGQPQHF. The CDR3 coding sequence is TGTGCCAGCAGGGGGGGTCAGCCCCAGCATTTT.

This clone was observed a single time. CDR3: CASSLQGTNNEQFF. CDR3 nucleotide sequence: TGTGCCAGCAGTTTACAGGGCACCAACAATGAGCAGTTCTTC. This chain links TRBV27 with TRBJ2-1; tentatively, D is TRBD1 (5 bases). Germline-derived CDR1 and CDR2 are MNHEY and SMNVEV (reference sequence). The V end lost 2 bases, the J end lost 5 bases, and 10 bases lay between the germline ends. The CDR3 sequence is 14 residues long.

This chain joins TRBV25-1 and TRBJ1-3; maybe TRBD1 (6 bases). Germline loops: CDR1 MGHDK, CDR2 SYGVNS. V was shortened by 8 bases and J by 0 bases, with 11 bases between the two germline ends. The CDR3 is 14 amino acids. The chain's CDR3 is CASGRGGSGNTIYF. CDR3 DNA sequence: TGTGCCAGCGGGCGAGGGGGCTCTGGAAACACCATATATTTT.

CDR3: CASSLLGQGEEQYF. CDR3 DNA: TGTGCCAGCAGCTTACTTGGACAGGGTGAAGAGCAGTACTTC. The genes are TRBV7-2 and TRBJ2-7; 8 nucleotides align to TRBD1. J lost 7 bases, V lost 2 bases, and 7 bases had no gene match. The CDR3 consists of 14 residues. The germline V gene has CDR1 SGHTA and CDR2 FQGNSA.

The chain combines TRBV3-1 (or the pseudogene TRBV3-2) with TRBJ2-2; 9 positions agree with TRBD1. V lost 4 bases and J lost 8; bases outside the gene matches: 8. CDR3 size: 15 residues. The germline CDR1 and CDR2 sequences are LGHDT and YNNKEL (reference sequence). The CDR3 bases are TGTGCCAGCAGCCCGAGGGACAGGGTAGCAGGGGAGCTGTTTTTT. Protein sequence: CASSPRDRVAGELFF.